This T cell receptor (beta chain) was profiled in a study of cytomegalovirus exposure and HLA in healthy donors. The data were produced by immunoSEQ multiplex PCR, yet TCRdb's version contains in-frame clones alone and is incomplete. The repertoire holds tens of thousands of clones, with approximately 97% as singletons. This CDR3 spans 14 amino acids. Trimming removed 0 bases at V and 3 bases at J, with 9 bases between. The V gene's germline CDR1 is SGHTS and CDR2 YDEGEE. Sequenced sample: PBMCs. The chain is built from TRBV5-8 and TRBJ1-1; tentatively, D is TRBD1 (6 bases). The clonotype comes from a young woman in good health and CMV-seropositive. The CDR3: CASSLAGVDTEAFF. CDR3 DNA sequence: TGTGCCAGCAGCTTGGCAGGGGTGGACACTGAAGCTTTCTTT.